The clone carrying this TCR beta chain was picked up a small number of times. One entry per CDR3 protein, called by TCRdb with MiXCR from the RT-PCR reads. The sample yields more than 550,000 distinct CDR3 sequences, about 14% seen once. J lost 6 bases, V lost 3 bases, and 3 bases had no gene match. CDR1 is MNHEY and CDR2 is SMNVEV in the germline V gene (reference sequence). This CDR3 has 13 residues. Sequencing was carried out using memory CD4+ T cells from blood. This chain uses TRBV27 with TRBJ2-7; 9 nucleotides agree with TRBD2. The sequence derives from a female donor in good health, serving as a healthy control. The CDR3 region is CASSFPAGGEQYF. CDR3 bases: TGTGCCAGCAGTTTCCCAGCGGGAGGCGAGCAGTACTTC.